This T cell receptor beta chain is drawn from a study of cytomegalovirus exposure and HLA in healthy donors. PCR used 60 Vbeta primers and 13 Jbeta primers. Some clones are missing from TCRdb's copy, which holds only in-frame ones; the method was immunoSEQ multiplex PCR. The sample totals some 120,000 clones. About this clone itself: The antigen remains unidentified.

At collection, donors were nominally healthy, but unrecorded immune exposures were probable. General study points: A later look showed TCR association rates differing by HLA locus, highest for DRB1 and lowest for HLA-C. When analyzed later, a missense DCLRE1C variant was found to be linked to TCR beta V- and J-gene trimming.

Germline values: CDR1 SQVTM, CDR2 ANQGSEA. This CDR3 has 16 residues. Unmatched junction bases numbered 8, after V lost 3 bases and J lost 0 bases. The sequencing sample was made of PBMCs. The source of this sequence is a man aged 40-50 years in good health and CMV-seronegative. The rearrangement joins TRBV29-1 to TRBJ2-4, with 7 bases lining up with TRBD2. CDR3 sequence (DNA): TGCAGCGTTGAGCGGTGGGGGGGTCAAGCCAAAAACATTCAGTACTTC. Its translation: CSVERWGGQAKNIQYF.